This TCR beta chain was recorded in a study of T cells after yellow fever vaccination. Study results and limitations: The CD4 compartment and the CD8 compartment contained a small share of clonotypes in common. A large majority of primary-vaccination clones showed up again after the booster (96% CD4, roughly 91% CD8). In FACS-sorted repertoires, abundant clonotypes from the bulk population could appear as contaminants.

Template switching by 5'RACE produced TCR cDNA, adding a universal primer site and UMIs. TCRdb called the 5' RACE reads again in MiXCR, with one record for every CDR3 protein. The top ten hold more than 20% of the sample, which has about 340,000 distinct CDR3 sequences, 4% seen once. This CDR3 spans 14 amino acids. Germline V gene sequence: CDR1 MNHNY, CDR2 SVGAGI (reference sequence). Trimming at V came to 6 bases and at J to 2 bases, leaving 7 bases not matched to a gene. Turning to this clonotype: Antigen unknown.

This TCR was recovered from a man between 18 and 29 years old who received the YFV17D yellow fever vaccine. Specimen: PBMCs, collected 5 days after the yellow fever booster vaccination. The genes are TRBV6-6 and TRBJ2-7; TRBD1 matches at 7 bases. The CDR3 DNA is TGTGCCAGCAGCCCACGACAGGGCGCCTACGAGCAGTACTTC. This sequence encodes CASSPRQGAYEQYF.